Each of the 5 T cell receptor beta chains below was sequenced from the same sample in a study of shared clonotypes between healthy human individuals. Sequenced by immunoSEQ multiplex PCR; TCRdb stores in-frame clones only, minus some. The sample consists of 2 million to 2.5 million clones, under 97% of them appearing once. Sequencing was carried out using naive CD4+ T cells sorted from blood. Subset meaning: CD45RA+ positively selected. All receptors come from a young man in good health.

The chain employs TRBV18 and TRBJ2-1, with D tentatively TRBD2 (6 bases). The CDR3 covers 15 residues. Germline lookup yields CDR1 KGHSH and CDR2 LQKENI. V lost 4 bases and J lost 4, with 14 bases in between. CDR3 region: CASSQMPGTYNEQFF. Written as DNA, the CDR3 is TGTGCCAGCTCACAAATGCCAGGGACTTACAATGAGCAGTTCTTC.

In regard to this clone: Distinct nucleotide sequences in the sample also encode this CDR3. In DNA form, the CDR3 reads TGCGCCAGCAGCTTGGCAGGGGCCAACGTCCTGACTTTC. The encoded protein is CASSLAGANVLTF. The chain combines TRBV5-1 with TRBJ2-6; D is uncertain. Deletions cut 0 bases from V and 4 bases from J, with 2 bases between. Germline-derived CDR1 and CDR2 are SGHRS and YFSETQ. CDR3 length: 13 residues.

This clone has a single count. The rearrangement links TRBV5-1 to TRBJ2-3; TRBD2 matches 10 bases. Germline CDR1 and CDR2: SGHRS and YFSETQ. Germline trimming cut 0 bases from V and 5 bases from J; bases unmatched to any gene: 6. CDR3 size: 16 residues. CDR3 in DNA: TGCGCCAGCAGCTTGGGAACTAGCGGGGCGGGAGATACGCAGTATTTT. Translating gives CASSLGTSGAGDTQYF.

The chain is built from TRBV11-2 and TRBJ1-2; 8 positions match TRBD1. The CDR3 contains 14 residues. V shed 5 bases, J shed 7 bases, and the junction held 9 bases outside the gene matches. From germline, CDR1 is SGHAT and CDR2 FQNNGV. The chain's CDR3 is CASSDRGGRGGYTF. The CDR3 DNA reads TGTGCCAGCAGCGACAGGGGAGGGCGCGGTGGCTACACCTTC.

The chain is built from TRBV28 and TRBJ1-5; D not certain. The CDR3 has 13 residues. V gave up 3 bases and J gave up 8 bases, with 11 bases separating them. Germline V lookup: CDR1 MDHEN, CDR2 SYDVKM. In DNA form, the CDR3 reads TGTGCCAGCAGTTTGGGTAGTTCGAAGCCCCAGCATTTT. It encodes CASSLGSSKPQHF.